This T cell receptor beta chain was profiled in a study of CD39 and CD103 CD8 tumor-infiltrating T cells (dated by TCRdb to 2016 to 2019). Background on the whole study: The repertoire comparisons shown came from four patients: one with an HPV-positive HNSCC, one with an HPV-negative HNSCC, one with ovarian cancer and one with melanoma. Deep sequencing of TCRbeta CDR3 was used to compare the repertoires of CD8 TIL subsets, defined by CD103 and CD39, against those of peripheral memory CD8 T cells. Overall results and qualifications from the work: DP TIL clonotypes were rarely detected in blood or uninvolved lymph node, whereas DN TIL clonotypes were found to largely overlap with peripheral memory CD8 repertoires. DP CD8 TILs appeared to be more oligoclonal than DN and SP CD8 TILs and blood memory CD8 T cells, with 56-86% covered by the top 30 clonotypes.

Patients were not receiving therapy at sample collection, though earlier treatments ranged from chemotherapy, radiotherapy, surgery and immunotherapy to none. After thawing, cells went through T lymphocyte enrichment using a negative-selection kit, with EpCAM beads added for tumor-infiltrating lymphocytes. For the CD8 TIL subsets, CD3+CD4-CD8+CD45RA- cells were FACS-sorted and divided into DN, SP and DP based on their expression of CD39 and CD103. Tumor specimens were cut into small pieces, digested for 1 h with hyaluronidase, collagenase and DNase, then filtered, enriched over Ficoll and cryopreserved. On a FACSAria II, each population was sorted to approximately 99% purity, and the resulting cell pellets were frozen for TCR sequencing with no culture step. V and J are truncated by 4 bases and 6 bases respectively, leaving an intervening sequence of 11 bases. Taken from the germline V gene, the CDR1 and CDR2 loops are MGHRA and YSYEKL. The CDR3 has 13 amino acids, counting the end cysteine and phenylalanine. The CDR3 DNA has 39 bases and is translated from base 1.

A note on this clone: Its cognate antigen has yet to be identified. No qualities accompany the bases; no much larger clone lies one base away.

Genomic DNA was extracted with the DNeasy Blood and Tissue Kit from around 10,000 to 100,000 sorted cells per subset. The TCRbeta V-J or V-D-J regions were sequenced and mapped through the immunoSEQ service, and coverage above 10x per sample was achieved. Concerning the study's data processing: Analysis was limited to productive rearrangements exported from the immunoSEQ Analyzer platform, and clonality was evaluated on the 500 most abundant clones. To quantify how much repertoires overlapped between populations, both the Morisita-Horn similarity index and the Jaccard index were used. In about 6 cancer patients, Morisita-Horn similarity was measured between the TCR repertoires of CD8 T-cell subsets. In TCRdb, the immuneACCESS table is reduced to in-frame sequences with V and J assigned. These tables do not hold every clone; where another copy was compared, an unresolved V gene accounts for under half, and the others remain unexplained. V, J and clone size reflect that table, while D and trimming were determined from the DNA. Within this sample are approximately 1,500 clones, with 55% of them counted one time only. The biggest ten clones account for roughly 21% of the sample.

This TCR derives from a human donor with head and neck squamous cell carcinoma. The rearranged segments are TRBV4-1 and TRBJ2-3, with the D gene uncertain. What was sequenced was CD39- CD103+ CD8+ T cells sorted from the tumor. In the paper's terms, the cell subset or site label means: CD103+CD39- single-positive CD45RA- CD8 T cells. DNA sequence: TGCGCCAGCAGCCCCCTAAGGTCGGATACGCAGTATTTT. The resulting protein is CASSPLRSDTQYF.